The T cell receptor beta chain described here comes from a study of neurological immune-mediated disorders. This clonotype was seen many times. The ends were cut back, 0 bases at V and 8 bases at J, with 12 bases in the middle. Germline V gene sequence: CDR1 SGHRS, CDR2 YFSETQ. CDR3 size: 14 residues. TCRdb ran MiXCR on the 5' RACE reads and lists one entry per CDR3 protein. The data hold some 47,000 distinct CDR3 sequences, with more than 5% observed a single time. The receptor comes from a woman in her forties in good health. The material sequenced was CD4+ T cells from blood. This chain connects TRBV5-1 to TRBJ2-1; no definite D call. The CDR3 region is CASSLEVGSDEQFF. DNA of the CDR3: TGCGCCAGCAGCTTGGAGGTGGGTTCGGATGAGCAGTTCTTC.